This TCR beta chain was recorded in a study of T cell responses to AZD1222 COVID-19 vaccine. For the study at large: Doses given second, at about 4 or about 12 weeks, were pooled. Overall study findings and caveats: The sample set comprised mostly white British donors with more females, and clonal diversity was possibly underestimated. Nearly half of spike-specific TCRs reportedly target variant regions that are unmutated in the B.1.351 and B.1.1.7 variants. Repertoires in all cases were sampled only once the peak T cell response had passed.

Here immunoSEQ multiplex PCR was the method, and the copy in TCRdb shows in-frame clones only, minus some. The sample yields approximately 80,000 clones, 80% to 90% seen once. About this clone itself: The antigen remains unidentified.

The CDR3 spans 16 residues. Looked up from germline, CDR1 is SGHRS and CDR2 is YFSETQ. The V end was cut by 4 bases, the J end by 8 bases, with 21 bases between. This receptor was identified in an adult in good health. The sequences come from peripheral blood, collected on day 0 of AZD1222 vaccination. This chain links TRBV5-1 with TRBJ1-4; maybe TRBD1 (6 bases). For the CDR3, the DNA is TGCGCCAGCAGCGTAGGGCAGGGGCTTTCAGAGGAAAAACTGTTTTTT. Encoded protein: CASSVGQGLSEEKLFF.